This T cell receptor (beta chain) comes out of a study of blood T cell repertoires in COVID-19. This clone was detected only once. This CDR3 region has 12 residues. Per germline, CDR1 GTSNPN and CDR2 SVGIG (reference sequence). The V and J ends lost 2 bases and 3 bases respectively, with 7 bases between them. The repertoire was sequenced with immunoSEQ multiplex PCR; TCRdb's copy has only in-frame clones and lacks some. The table lists 80,000 to 95,000 clones, roughly 88% of them singletons. This sequence originates from a human donor in a cohort sampled during active COVID-19. The chain carries TRBV30 and TRBJ2-5, with D perhaps TRBD1 (5 bases). The material sequenced was peripheral blood. The CDR3, as DNA: TGTGCCTGGAGTATGACAGAAGAGACCCAGTACTTC. Translating it yields CAWSMTEETQYF.